This T cell receptor (beta chain) derives from a study of control samples from healthy donors and cancer patients. V lost 5 bases and J 5 bases, leaving 6 bases between the germline ends. Germline V lookup: CDR1 MDHEN, CDR2 SYDVKM. The CDR3 is 12 amino acids. Some clones are missing from TCRdb's copy, which holds only in-frame ones; the method was immunoSEQ multiplex PCR. The sample lists about 110,000 clones; roughly 90% were seen once. The sample comprised PBMCs. The source of this sequence is an older woman with lung cancer. The V call is TRBV28, the J call TRBJ1-4; D ambiguous. The CDR3 coding sequence is TGTGCCAGCAGTCTCGTAAATGAAAAACTGTTTTTT. It encodes CASSLVNEKLFF.